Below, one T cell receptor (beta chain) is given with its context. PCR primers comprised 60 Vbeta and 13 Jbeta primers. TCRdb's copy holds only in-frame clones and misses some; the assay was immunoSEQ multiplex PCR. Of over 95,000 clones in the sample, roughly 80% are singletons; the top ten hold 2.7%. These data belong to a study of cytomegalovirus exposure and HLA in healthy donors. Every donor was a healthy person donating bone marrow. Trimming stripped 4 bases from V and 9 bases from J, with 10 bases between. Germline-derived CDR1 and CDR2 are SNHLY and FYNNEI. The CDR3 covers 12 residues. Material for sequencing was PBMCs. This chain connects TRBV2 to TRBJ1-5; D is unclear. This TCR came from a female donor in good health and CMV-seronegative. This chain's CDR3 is CASSVPGRPQHF. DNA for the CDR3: TGTGCCAGCAGTGTGCCCGGGAGGCCCCAGCATTTT.